The rows below give T cell receptor beta chains drawn from one sample of a study of response to subunit inactivated influenza vaccine. MiXCR was run by TCRdb on the RT-PCR reads, yielding one entry per CDR3 protein. The profile shows around 790,000 distinct CDR3 sequences, 21% of them singletons. Sequenced material: PBMCs from blood, taken more than 4 days after vaccination. The receptors shown here come from a man aged 45 to 65 who received an inactivated influenza vaccine. Each CDR3 is given with its conserved first and last residue. A D gene is named only where the DNA matches it firmly. Size is omitted from some rows. Given values are once, few, many or a class for expanded clones.

cdr3_length clone_size j_call v_call d_call cdr3_nt cdr3_aa
14 few TRBJ2-5 TRBV28 - TGTGCCAGCAGTTTATCGACTCCGAAAGAGACCCAGTACTTC CASSLSTPKETQYF
15 - TRBJ2-5 TRBV9 - TGTGCCAGCAGCGTAGCTCCCGGGGGAAGAGAGACCCAGTACTTC CASSVAPGGRETQYF
15 few TRBJ2-7 TRBV4-1 - TGCGCCAGCAGCCAACTACCCGGACAGTTCTACGAGCAGTACTTC CASSQLPGQFYEQYF
15 - TRBJ2-5 TRBV29-1 - TGCAGCGTTGAAGAGGGAGGGGGCGTAGAAGAGACCCAGTACTTC CSVEEGGGVEETQYF
15 many TRBJ2-1 TRBV6-1 TRBD2 TGCGCCAGCAGCTTAACTAGCGGCATTTACAATGAGCAGTTCTTC CASSLTSGIYNEQFF
16 few TRBJ2-1 TRBV24-1 TRBD2 TGTGCCACCAGTGATCCTGGGAGGGGCTCCTACAATGAGCAGTTCTTC CATSDPGRGSYNEQFF
14 many TRBJ2-7 TRBV11-2 TRBD2 TGTGCCAGCAGCCCCATTAGCGGGAGCGGCGAGCAGTACTTC CASSPISGSGEQYF
11 few TRBJ2-1 TRBV28 - TGTGCCACCTTATTTGCCAATGAGCAGTTCTTC CATLFANEQFF
15 few TRBJ2-5 TRBV11-2 - TGTGCCAGCAGCCTTAGCGACGGGGGTGAAGAGACCCAGTACTTC CASSLSDGGEETQYF
14 many TRBJ2-3 TRBV7-9 - TGTGCCACAAGGGGGGGCCAAAGCACAGATACGCAGTATTTT CATRGGQSTDTQYF
15 few TRBJ2-4 TRBV12-3/TRBV12-4 - TGTGCCAGCAGTTTATATTCTGGGGCGCAAAACATTCAGTACTTC CASSLYSGAQNIQYF
13 - TRBJ2-3 TRBV20-1 - TGCAGTGCTAAGAGCGGTGGCACAGATACGCAGTATTTT CSAKSGGTDTQYF
16 many TRBJ2-3 TRBV10-3 TRBD1 TGTGCCATCAGTGACCCGGGACAGGGGGCTGCAGATACGCAGTATTTT CAISDPGQGAADTQYF
14 - TRBJ1-3 TRBV20-1 TRBD1 TGCAGTGCTAGATCAGGGGGGGGTGGAAACACCATATATTTT CSARSGGGGNTIYF
14 few TRBJ2-7 TRBV7-6 - TGTGCCAGCAGCTTAGGAGGGATAGGCCACGAGCAGTACTTC CASSLGGIGHEQYF
15 - TRBJ1-5 TRBV19 TRBD1 TGTGCCAGTAGTAGAGGACAGGCCGACAATCAGCCCCAGCATTTT CASSRGQADNQPQHF
18 - TRBJ2-7 TRBV10-1 TRBD1 TGCGCCAGCAGTAGAGACCGGGACAGGGATTCATGGGCGTCCGAGCAGTACTTC CASSRDRDRDSWASEQYF
15 - TRBJ1-1 TRBV12-3/TRBV12-4 - TGTGCCAGCAGTTTAGATCCCCGACAAGGGGCTGAAGCTTTCTTT CASSLDPRQGAEAFF
13 - TRBJ2-5 TRBV11-2 - TGTGCCAGCAGCTTATTGTTTGGCCAGACCCAGTACTTC CASSLLFGQTQYF
14 - TRBJ2-2 TRBV29-1 - TGCAGCGTTGAATCCGTCGCGAACACCGGGGAGCTGTTTTTT CSVESVANTGELFF
14 many TRBJ2-2 TRBV27 - TGTGCCAGCAGTTTCGGACTGAACACCGGGGAGCTGTTTTTT CASSFGLNTGELFF
15 many TRBJ2-1 TRBV5-1 - TGCGCCAGCAGCTCTGTAACGCGGGCCTACAATGAGCAGTTCTTC CASSSVTRAYNEQFF
13 - TRBJ2-2 TRBV3-1 - TGTGCCAGCAGCCAGGGGGGACCCGGGGAGCTGTTTTTT CASSQGGPGELFF
13 - TRBJ2-7 TRBV20-1 - TGCAGTGCTAGAGGGAAGGTTCACTACGAGCAGTACTTC CSARGKVHYEQYF
12 few TRBJ2-7 TRBV30 - TGTGCCTGGAGCGGACAGAGCTACGAGCAGTACTTC CAWSGQSYEQYF
15 - TRBJ2-5 TRBV10-3 TRBD2 TGTGCCATCAGCCCGGGACTAGCGGGAGTAGAGACCCAGTACTTC CAISPGLAGVETQYF
14 once TRBJ2-1 TRBV2 TRBD2 TGTGCCAGCAGAAAGACTAGCGGGAGGTATGAGCAGTTCTTC CASRKTSGRYEQFF
18 - TRBJ2-6 TRBV30 TRBD1 TGTGCCTGGACCCGAGGGACAGCCGTCGGTGGGGGGGCCAACGTCCTGACTTTC CAWTRGTAVGGGANVLTF
14 - TRBJ1-2 TRBV29-1 - TGCAGCGTTGAAGTCCCCAGATACCTTCGAGGCTACACCTTC CSVEVPRYLRGYTF
15 - TRBJ1-6 TRBV20-1 - TGCAGTGCTAGACAGATCAGGGATGGGAATTCACCCCTCCACTTT CSARQIRDGNSPLHF
17 many TRBJ2-4 TRBV20-1 - TGCAGTGCTAGTCAGTTTAGTCCGTTTCTAGCCAAAAACATTCAGTACTTC CSASQFSPFLAKNIQYF